The following is a T cell receptor beta chain sequence with its context. The authors prepared the TCRbeta library with unique molecular identifiers. Via MiXCR, TCRdb re-called the PCR reads, giving one row per CDR3 protein. The table has more than 550,000 distinct CDR3 sequences, about 11% seen once. Looked up from germline, CDR1 is MNHEY and CDR2 is SMNVEV (reference sequence). The CDR3 loop spans 15 amino acids. Trimming pared 6 bases from V and 4 bases from J, leaving 15 bases between. The data are from a study of T-cell reconstitution after alpha-beta-depleted transplantation in children. The clonotype was recovered from a human donor who donated a stem cell graft to a child with acute myeloid leukemia. The chain links TRBV27 to TRBJ2-2; either TRBD1 or TRBD2 may supply D (5 bases each). Source: PBMCs from the stem cell graft donor, taken from the stem cell graft. The CDR3 loop is CASRTQGGSTGELFF. Written as DNA, the CDR3 is TGTGCCAGCAGGACTCAGGGTGGGAGCACCGGGGAGCTGTTTTTT.